The 23 T cell receptor beta chains given below trace back to one sample, sequenced in a study of a mutant IDH1 vaccine in newly diagnosed glioma. No antigens are known for them. TCRdb keeps only in-frame clones here, not all; method: immunoSEQ multiplex PCR. The data show 35,000 to 45,000 clones, with 60% to 85% seen just once and around 6.6% held by the top ten. Time point reported: week 23, last vaccination. The investigators gave 300 ug of mutant IDH1 20-mer peptide in each vaccine dose, together with topical imiquimod. The sequencing used PBMCs, collected from a glioma patient whose treatment included an IDH1 peptide vaccine. The source is a woman aged 40 to 50 with glioma. Some clones in this sample may be carry-over from other donors' samples.

V is TRBV19 and J is TRBJ2-2; 13 nucleotides align to TRBD2. V dropped 3 bases and J dropped 3; count of bases not matched to a gene: 10. The CDR3 consists of 19 residues. The germline V gene has CDR1 LNHDA and CDR2 SQIVND (reference sequence). The CDR3 reads CASSMKLAGGPYDTGELFF. CDR3 coding DNA: TGTGCCAGTAGTATGAAACTAGCGGGAGGGCCTTACGACACCGGGGAGCTGTTTTTT. The complete variable domain, with remaining parts taken from reference TRBV19 and TRBJ2-2, reads DGGITQSPKYLFRKEGQNVTLSCEQNLNHDAMYWYRQDPGQGLRLIYYSQIVNDFQKGDIAEGYSVSREKKESFPLTVTSAQKNPTAFYLCASSMKLAGGPYDTGELFFGEGSRLTVL.

The chain employs TRBV18 and TRBJ1-1, with D possibly TRBD1 on 6 matching bases. The ends were cut back, 3 bases at V and 10 bases at J, with 18 bases in the middle. The CDR3 extends over 14 amino acids. From germline, CDR1 is KGHSH and CDR2 LQKENI. The DNA of the CDR3 is TGTGCCAGCTCACCCGGTCAGACAGGCCCCGGAGCTTTCTTT. It is translated as CASSPGQTGPGAFF.

V gene TRBV4-3 combines with J gene TRBJ1-4; perhaps TRBD1 as D (6 bases). V was trimmed by 0 bases and J by 5 bases, leaving 10 bases between them. The CDR3 runs 15 residues. Germline values: CDR1 LGHNA, CDR2 YSLEER. The CDR3 here is CASSQDGGTNEKLFF. The DNA of the CDR3 is TGCGCCAGCAGCCAAGATGGAGGGACAAATGAAAAACTGTTTTTT.

The rearrangement joins TRBV25-1 to TRBJ1-6; a weak D match, TRBD1 (6 bases). Trimming cost V 9 bases and J 6 bases, with 9 bases left between them. The CDR3 has 12 amino acids. Germline V gene sequence: CDR1 MGHDK, CDR2 SYGVNS. CDR3: CASGQFNSPLHF. CDR3 coding DNA: TGTGCCAGTGGACAGTTTAATTCACCCCTCCACTTT. The full variable domain, rest sourced from reference TRBV25-1 and TRBJ1-6, is EADIYQTPRYLVIGTGKKITLECSQTMGHDKMYWYQQDPGMELHLIHYSYGVNSTEKGDLSSESTVSRIRTEHFPLTLESARPSHTSQYLCASGQFNSPLHFGNGTRLTVT.

J is TRBJ2-6 and V is TRBV2, with D perhaps TRBD2 (5 bases). The CDR3 runs to 13 residues. Trimming removed 11 bases at V and 3 bases at J, with 11 bases between. Per the germline V gene, CDR1 is SNHLY and CDR2 is FYNNEI. CDR3 region: CASGGFGANVLTF. In DNA form, the CDR3 reads TGTGCCTCAGGAGGCTTTGGGGCCAACGTCCTGACTTTC.

V and J are TRBV13 and TRBJ2-7; TRBD1 aligns across 9 bases. CDR1 is PRHDT, CDR2 FYEKMQ, per germline (reference sequence). Trimming at V came to 5 bases and at J to 0 bases, leaving 5 bases not matched to a gene. The CDR3 spans 15 residues. CDR3 coding DNA: TGTGCCAGCAGCAAAGGGGGACAGGGCTCCTACGAGCAGTACTTC. Its protein is CASSKGGQGSYEQYF.

V is TRBV9 and J is TRBJ2-3; D is tentatively TRBD1 or TRBD2 (5 bases each). CDR1 and CDR2 from the germline V gene are SGDLS and YYNGEE. Trimming shortened V by 4 bases and J by 1 base, and 13 bases separated the two germline ends. The CDR3 contains 15 residues. This CDR3 reads CASSHEGRGTDTQYF. The CDR3 coding sequence is TGTGCCAGCAGCCATGAGGGGAGAGGCACAGATACGCAGTATTTT. Complete variable domain (other parts from reference TRBV9 and TRBJ2-3): DSGVTQTPKHLITATGQRVTLRCSPRSGDLSVYWYQQSLDQGLQFLIQYYNGEERAKGNILERFSAQQFPDLHSELNLSSLELGDSALYFCASSHEGRGTDTQYFGPGTRLTVL.

V gene TRBV7-8 combines with J gene TRBJ1-5; D gene uncertain. The germline CDR1 and CDR2 sequences are SGHVS and FQNEAQ. This CDR3 contains 15 residues. V lost 5 bases and J 2 bases, leaving 13 bases between the germline ends. In DNA, the CDR3 is TGTGCCAGCAGCCATAAATGGGTGGGCAATCAGCCCCAGCATTTT. Translating it yields CASSHKWVGNQPQHF.

This clone was detected a few times. Different DNA sequences within this sample yield the same CDR3. The rearrangement links TRBV4-3 to TRBJ2-7, with TRBD1 matching over 8 bases. The length of the CDR3 is 14 residues. Germline CDR1 reads LGHNA; CDR2 reads YSLEER. Unmatched junction bases numbered 8, after V lost 4 bases and J lost 6 bases. CDR3: CASSPDRGPLEQYF. As DNA, the CDR3 is TGCGCCAGCAGCCCCGACAGGGGCCCGCTCGAGCAGTACTTC.

The chain uses TRBV4-1 and TRBJ2-1, with D possibly TRBD2 on 6 matching bases. Between the trimmed V and J ends, which lost 6 bases and 7 bases, there was a span of 16 bases. There are 14 residues in the CDR3. The germline V gene has CDR1 MGHRA and CDR2 YSYEKL. CDR3 loop: CASSRGLDGNEQFF. As DNA, the CDR3 is TGCGCCAGCAGTCGGGGACTTGACGGGAATGAGCAGTTCTTC.

The V gene is TRBV6-1, the J gene TRBJ2-7, with 9 bases lining up with TRBD2. The CDR3 spans 16 residues. After removal of 4 bases from V and 0 bases from J, the junction contained 7 bases not matched to a gene. Germline V CDR1 and CDR2: MNHNS, SASEGT. The CDR3 loop reads CASSARTSALSYEQYF. The DNA for the CDR3 is TGTGCCAGCAGTGCAAGGACTAGCGCTCTCTCCTACGAGCAGTACTTC.

The V call is TRBV7-8, the J call TRBJ2-1; D is unresolved. The V gene lost 5 bases and the J gene lost 6 bases, with 17 bases spanning the gap. Germline V gene sequence: CDR1 SGHVS, CDR2 FQNEAQ. This CDR3 spans 15 amino acids. The CDR3 sequence is CASSPRGIISNEQFF. CDR3 coding DNA: TGTGCCAGCAGCCCTAGAGGAATAATTAGCAATGAGCAGTTCTTC.

This chain connects TRBV14 to TRBJ1-2; D ambiguous. CDR3 length equals 15 residues. Germline values: CDR1 SGHDN, CDR2 FVKESK. V gave up 4 bases and J gave up 5 bases, with 17 bases separating them. The DNA for the CDR3 is TGTGCCAGCAGCCCAGCAATAGGAGGTCCTTATGGCTACACCTTC. This sequence encodes CASSPAIGGPYGYTF.

The table lists this clone with a count of one. The V gene is TRBV9, the J gene TRBJ1-1, with 7 bases that match TRBD1. The CDR3 contains 17 residues. Trimming at V came to 0 bases and at J to 3 bases, leaving 11 bases not matched to a gene. In germline, CDR1 is SGDLS, CDR2 YYNGEE. CDR3 residues: CASSVGRGRAADTEAFF. CDR3 in DNA: TGTGCCAGCAGCGTAGGGAGGGGGCGGGCGGCGGACACTGAAGCTTTCTTT.

The genes are TRBV28 and TRBJ1-1; D unclear. The CDR3 contains 11 residues. V dropped 6 bases and J dropped 4 bases, with 6 bases sitting between them. CDR1 and CDR2 from the germline V gene are MDHEN and SYDVKM. CDR3 loop: CASRGGTEAFF. CDR3 coding DNA: TGTGCCAGCAGGGGTGGCACTGAAGCTTTCTTT. The variable domain in full, completed from reference TRBV28 and TRBJ1-1, reads DVKVTQSSRYLVKRTGEKVFLECVQDMDHENMFWYRQDPGLGLRLIYFSYDVKMKEKGDIPEGYSVSREKKERFSLILESASTNQTSMYLCASRGGTEAFFGQGTRLTVV.

J is TRBJ1-5 and V is TRBV30; D remains unclear. Trimming left V 5 bases short and J 6 bases short, with 20 bases between. Germline CDR1 and CDR2: GTSNPN and SVGIG (reference sequence). CDR3 length: 15 amino acids. The CDR3 DNA is TGTGCCTGGGGCCCGGGCCAATCGTTCGGTCAGCCCCAGCATTTT. Translated: CAWGPGQSFGQPQHF.

The gene calls are TRBV29-1 and TRBJ2-3; no reliable D call. The germline V gene has CDR1 SQVTM and CDR2 ANQGSEA. The CDR3 totals 12 residues. The V and J ends lost 6 bases and 0 bases respectively, with 7 bases between them. The CDR3 bases are TGCAGCGTCAGTCCTAGCACAGATACGCAGTATTTT. This translates into CSVSPSTDTQYF.

The chain couples TRBV9 to TRBJ2-5; D tentatively reads TRBD1 or TRBD2 (5 bases each). V was pared by 0 bases and J by 1 base, with 10 bases between. Germline CDR1 and CDR2: SGDLS and YYNGEE. The CDR3 spans 15 residues. In nucleotides, the CDR3 is TGTGCCAGCAGCGTAGCTCCGGGGCCCCAAGAGACCCAGTACTTC. The encoded protein is CASSVAPGPQETQYF.

This clone was seen more than once but under ten times. The rearrangement uses TRBV19 and TRBJ2-2; D tentatively fits TRBD1 or TRBD2 (5 bases each). CDR3 length: 15 amino acids. Germline V gives CDR1 LNHDA, CDR2 SQIVND (reference sequence). Trimming removed 6 bases from V and 7 bases from J, with 18 bases in between. The CDR3 DNA sequence: TGTGCCAGTAGATCTTCCGGGACCGTCGACGGGGAGCTGTTTTTT. It encodes CASRSSGTVDGELFF. Full variable domain (remainder filled in from reference TRBV19 and TRBJ2-2): DGGITQSPKYLFRKEGQNVTLSCEQNLNHDAMYWYRQDPGQGLRLIYYSQIVNDFQKGDIAEGYSVSREKKESFPLTVTSAQKNPTAFYLCASRSSGTVDGELFFGEGSRLTVL.

This chain connects TRBV5-6 to TRBJ2-2; no clear D. The germline V gene encodes CDR1 SGHDT and CDR2 YYEEEE. The CDR3 covers 12 residues. V lost 1 base and J lost 6, with 4 bases in between. The CDR3 spells CASSLTAGELFF. CDR3 nucleotide sequence: TGTGCCAGCAGCTTGACCGCCGGGGAGCTGTTTTTT. The full variable domain, its missing parts supplied by reference TRBV5-6 and TRBJ2-2, is DAGVTQSPTHLIKTRGQQVTLRCSPKSGHDTVSWYQQALGQGPQFIFQYYEEEERQRGNFPDRFSGHQFPNYSSELNVNALLLGDSALYLCASSLTAGELFFGEGSRLTVL.

This clone occurred a few times. The chain employs TRBV7-9 and TRBJ2-1, with TRBD2 matching 9 bases. J was trimmed by 0 bases and V by 3 bases; bases with no gene match: 3. Germline V gives CDR1 SEHNR, CDR2 FQNEAQ (reference sequence). The CDR3 sequence is 16 residues long. CDR3: CASSLTSGLSYNEQFF. The DNA for the CDR3 is TGTGCCAGCAGCTTGACTAGCGGACTCTCCTACAATGAGCAGTTCTTC.

DNA for the CDR3: TGTGCCAGCCTGACTGGGCCTGACACAGATACGCAGTATTTT. As protein: CASLTGPDTDTQYF. The chain is built from TRBV6-4 and TRBJ2-3; D gene unclear. Trimming took off 8 bases at V and 2 bases at J, with 14 bases between the two ends. The CDR3 length is 14 residues. In germline, CDR1 is MRHNA, CDR2 SNTAGT.

The V call is TRBV5-1, the J call TRBJ2-1; TRBD1 might be the D (6 bases). Germline V gives CDR1 SGHRS, CDR2 YFSETQ. V was clipped by 7 bases and J by 1 base, with 18 bases between them. The CDR3 sequence is 16 residues long. In DNA, the CDR3 is TGCGCCAGCTACTCCAGGGGAGCCGGTTCCTACAATGAGCAGTTCTTC. It specifies CASYSRGAGSYNEQFF.